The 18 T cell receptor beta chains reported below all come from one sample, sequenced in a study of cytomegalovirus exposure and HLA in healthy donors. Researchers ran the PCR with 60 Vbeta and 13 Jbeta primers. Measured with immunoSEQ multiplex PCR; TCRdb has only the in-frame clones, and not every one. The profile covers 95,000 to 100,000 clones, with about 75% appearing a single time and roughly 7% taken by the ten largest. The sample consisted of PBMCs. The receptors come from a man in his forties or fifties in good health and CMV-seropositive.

The CDR3 is CASSPRLAGDHTDTQYF. Here the CDR3 DNA reads TGTGCCAGCAGCCCCCGACTAGCGGGGGACCACACAGATACGCAGTATTTT. The chain employs TRBV5-4 and TRBJ2-3; 12 bases agree with TRBD2. Trimming cost V 4 bases and J 2 bases; bases outside gene matches: 8. The CDR3 totals 17 residues. The germline CDR1 and CDR2 sequences are SGHNT and YYREEE (reference sequence).

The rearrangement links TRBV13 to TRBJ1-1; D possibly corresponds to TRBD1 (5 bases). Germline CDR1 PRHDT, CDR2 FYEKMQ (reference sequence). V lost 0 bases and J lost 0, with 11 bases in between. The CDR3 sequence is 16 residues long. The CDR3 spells CASSLGPQGMNTEAFF. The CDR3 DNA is TGTGCCAGCAGCTTAGGTCCCCAGGGTATGAACACTGAAGCTTTCTTT.

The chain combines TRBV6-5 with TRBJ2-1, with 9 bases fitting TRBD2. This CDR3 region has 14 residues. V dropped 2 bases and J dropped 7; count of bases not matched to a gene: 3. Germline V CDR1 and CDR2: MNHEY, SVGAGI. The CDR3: CASSYEREENEQFF. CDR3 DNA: TGTGCCAGCAGTTACGAGCGGGAGGAGAATGAGCAGTTCTTC.

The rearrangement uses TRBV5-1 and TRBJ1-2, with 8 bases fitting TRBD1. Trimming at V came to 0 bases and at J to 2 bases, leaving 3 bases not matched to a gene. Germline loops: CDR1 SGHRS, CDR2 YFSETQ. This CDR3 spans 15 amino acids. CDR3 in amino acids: CASSLAGGENYGYTF. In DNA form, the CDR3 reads TGCGCCAGCAGCTTGGCAGGGGGCGAGAACTATGGCTACACCTTC.

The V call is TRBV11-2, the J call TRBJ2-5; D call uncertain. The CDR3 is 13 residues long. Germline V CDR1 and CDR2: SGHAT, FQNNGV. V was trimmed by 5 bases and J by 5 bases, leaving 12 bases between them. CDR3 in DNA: TGTGCCAGCAGCCCTGGTCTGCGGGAGACCCAGTACTTC. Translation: CASSPGLRETQYF.

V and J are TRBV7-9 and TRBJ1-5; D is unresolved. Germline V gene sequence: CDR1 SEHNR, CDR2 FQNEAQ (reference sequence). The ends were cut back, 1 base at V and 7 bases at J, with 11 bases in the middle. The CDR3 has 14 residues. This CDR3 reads CASSLGGTRQPQHF. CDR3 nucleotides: TGTGCCAGCAGCTTAGGCGGTACTAGGCAGCCCCAGCATTTT.

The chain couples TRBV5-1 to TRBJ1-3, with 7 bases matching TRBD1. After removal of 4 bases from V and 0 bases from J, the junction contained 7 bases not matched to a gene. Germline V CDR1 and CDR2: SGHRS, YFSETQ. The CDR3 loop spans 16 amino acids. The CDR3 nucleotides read TGCGCCAGCAGCCTGGGACAGCCGAGCTCTGGAAACACCATATATTTT. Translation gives CASSLGQPSSGNTIYF.

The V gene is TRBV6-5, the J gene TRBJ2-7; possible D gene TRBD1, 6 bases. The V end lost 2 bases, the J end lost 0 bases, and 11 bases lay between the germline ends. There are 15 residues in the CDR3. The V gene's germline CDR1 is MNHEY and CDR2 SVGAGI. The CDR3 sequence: CASSYAQGSSYEQYF. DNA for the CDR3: TGTGCCAGCAGTTACGCGCAGGGGAGCTCCTACGAGCAGTACTTC.

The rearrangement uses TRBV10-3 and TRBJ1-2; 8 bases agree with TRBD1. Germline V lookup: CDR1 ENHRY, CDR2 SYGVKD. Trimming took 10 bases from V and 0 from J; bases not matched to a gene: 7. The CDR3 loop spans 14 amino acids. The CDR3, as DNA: TGTGCCACCATACAGGGGGTATCTAACTATGGCTACACCTTC. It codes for CATIQGVSNYGYTF.

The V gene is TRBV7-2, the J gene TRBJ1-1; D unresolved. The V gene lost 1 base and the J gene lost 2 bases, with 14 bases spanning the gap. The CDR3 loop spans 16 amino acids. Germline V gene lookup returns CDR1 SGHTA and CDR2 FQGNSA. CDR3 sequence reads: CASSLVSVPRNTEAFF. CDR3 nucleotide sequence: TGTGCCAGCAGCTTAGTGTCGGTTCCGCGCAACACTGAAGCTTTCTTT.

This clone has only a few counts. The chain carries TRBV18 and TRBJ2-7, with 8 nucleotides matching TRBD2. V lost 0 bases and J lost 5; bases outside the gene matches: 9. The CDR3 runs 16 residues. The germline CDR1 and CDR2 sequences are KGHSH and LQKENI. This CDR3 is CASSPPAGTRGHEQYF. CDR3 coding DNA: TGTGCCAGCTCACCACCAGCCGGGACTAGAGGCCACGAGCAGTACTTC.

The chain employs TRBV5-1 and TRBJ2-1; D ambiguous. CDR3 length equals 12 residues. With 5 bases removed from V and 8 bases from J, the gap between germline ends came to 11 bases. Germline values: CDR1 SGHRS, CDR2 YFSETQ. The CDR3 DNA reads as TGCGCCAGCAGTCCCCAGGTACATGAGCAGTTCTTC. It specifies CASSPQVHEQFF.

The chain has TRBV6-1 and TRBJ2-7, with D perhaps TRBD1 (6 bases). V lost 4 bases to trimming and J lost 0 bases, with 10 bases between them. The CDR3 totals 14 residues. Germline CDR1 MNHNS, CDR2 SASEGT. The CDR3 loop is CASSGMDSSYEQYF. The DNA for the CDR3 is TGTGCCAGCAGTGGGATGGACAGCTCCTACGAGCAGTACTTC.

CDR3 in amino acids: CASSLVDSGAQHF. The CDR3 nucleotides are TGTGCCAGCAGCTTAGTAGACAGCGGGGCCCAGCATTTT. This sequence joins TRBV7-2 and TRBJ1-5, with a weak D call TRBD1 (5 bases). The CDR3 has 13 residues. The V end was cut by 1 base, the J end by 11 bases, with 12 bases between. Looked up from germline, CDR1 is SGHTA and CDR2 is FQGNSA.

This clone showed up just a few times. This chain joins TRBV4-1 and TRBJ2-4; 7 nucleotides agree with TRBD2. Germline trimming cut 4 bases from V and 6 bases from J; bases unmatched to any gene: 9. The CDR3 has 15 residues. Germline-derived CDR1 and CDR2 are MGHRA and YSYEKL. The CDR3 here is CASSRPGGGGNIQYF. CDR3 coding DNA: TGCGCCAGCAGCCGTCCTGGTGGGGGGGGAAACATTCAGTACTTC.

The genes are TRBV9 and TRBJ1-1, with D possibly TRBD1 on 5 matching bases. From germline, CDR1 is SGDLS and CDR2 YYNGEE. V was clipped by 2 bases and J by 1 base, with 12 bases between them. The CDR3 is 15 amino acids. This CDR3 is CASSVIGTANTEAFF. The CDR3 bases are TGTGCCAGCAGCGTTATTGGGACTGCGAACACTGAAGCTTTCTTT. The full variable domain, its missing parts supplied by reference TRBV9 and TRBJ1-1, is DSGVTQTPKHLITATGQRVTLRCSPRSGDLSVYWYQQSLDQGLQFLIQYYNGEERAKGNILERFSAQQFPDLHSELNLSSLELGDSALYFCASSVIGTANTEAFFGQGTRLTVV.

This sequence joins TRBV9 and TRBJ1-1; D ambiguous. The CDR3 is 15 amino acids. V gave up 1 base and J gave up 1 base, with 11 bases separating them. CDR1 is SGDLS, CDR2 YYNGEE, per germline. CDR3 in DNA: TGTGCCAGCAGCGTAAACCCAGGCTCGAACACTGAAGCTTTCTTT. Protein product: CASSVNPGSNTEAFF. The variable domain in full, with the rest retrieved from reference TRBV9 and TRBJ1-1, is DSGVTQTPKHLITATGQRVTLRCSPRSGDLSVYWYQQSLDQGLQFLIQYYNGEERAKGNILERFSAQQFPDLHSELNLSSLELGDSALYFCASSVNPGSNTEAFFGQGTRLTVV.

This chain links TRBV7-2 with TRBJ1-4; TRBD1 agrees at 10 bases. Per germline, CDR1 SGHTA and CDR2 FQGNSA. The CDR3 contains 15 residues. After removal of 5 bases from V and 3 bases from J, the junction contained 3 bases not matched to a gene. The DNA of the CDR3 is TGTGCCAGCAGCAAGGGGACAGGGGCTAATGAAAAACTGTTTTTT. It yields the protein CASSKGTGANEKLFF.